A single sample gave rise to the 32 T cell receptor beta chains below, sequenced in a study of T-cell reconstitution after alpha-beta-depleted transplantation in children. Unique molecular identifiers were incorporated during preparation of the TCRbeta library. In TCRdb, the PCR reads were re-called with MiXCR into one record per CDR3 protein. The sample holds tens of thousands of distinct CDR3 sequences, approximately 7.4% seen once. The sample here was PBMCs from the stem cell graft donor, taken from the stem cell graft. Source of these receptors: a human donor who donated a stem cell graft to a child with acute lymphoblastic leukemia.

There are many counts of this clonotype. The CDR3 reads CSANDGRAIFDEQFF. The CDR3 DNA reads TGCAGTGCTAACGACGGGAGGGCCATTTTCGATGAGCAGTTCTTC. The V call is TRBV20-1, the J call TRBJ2-1; 8 bases fit TRBD2. J lost 8 bases, V lost 4 bases, and 13 bases had no gene match. The CDR3 totals 15 residues. CDR1 is DFQATT, CDR2 SNEGSKA, per germline (reference sequence).

This clonotype was recorded at least ten times. The chain joins TRBV20-1 to TRBJ2-3; tentatively, D is TRBD1 (5 bases). CDR1 is DFQATT and CDR2 is SNEGSKA in the germline V gene (reference sequence). Trimming pared 3 bases from V and 0 bases from J, leaving 16 bases between. The CDR3 totals 16 residues. This CDR3 is CSASAQVAYSTDTQYF. CDR3 nucleotide sequence: TGCAGTGCTAGCGCACAGGTAGCCTATAGCACAGATACGCAGTATTTT.

This clonotype was detected ten times or more. The rearrangement links TRBV5-6 to TRBJ1-5; D not resolved. CDR1 is SGHDT and CDR2 is YYEEEE in the germline V gene. There are 14 residues in the CDR3. The V and J ends lost 0 bases and 10 bases respectively, with 14 bases between them. CDR3 nucleotides: TGTGCCAGCAGCTTGGGTGCAGCCCTGGGCCCCCAGCATTTT. Amino acids: CASSLGAALGPQHF.

This clonotype was recorded a few times. This chain connects TRBV4-2 to TRBJ2-3; D is unclear. Germline CDR1 LGHNA, CDR2 YNFKEQ. V shed 2 bases and J shed 2 bases, with 5 bases lying between them. The CDR3 length is 13 residues. CDR3 sequence (DNA): TGTGCCAGCAGCCAATCTTTCACAGATACGCAGTATTTT. Translated: CASSQSFTDTQYF.

This clonotype was counted between two and nine times. The chain links TRBV19 to TRBJ2-1; possibly TRBD2 for D (7 bases). CDR3 length: 16 amino acids. The V gene's germline CDR1 is LNHDA and CDR2 SQIVND (reference sequence). V lost 0 bases and J 7 bases, leaving 16 bases between the germline ends. The CDR3 protein is CASSIERGGLKNEQFF. In nucleotides, the CDR3 is TGTGCCAGTAGTATAGAGAGGGGGGGCCTAAAGAATGAGCAGTTCTTC.

In this sample, this clonotype turned up a few times. The CDR3, as DNA: TGTGCCAGCAGCTCCGGGGACCCTAATCAGCCCCAGCATTTT. This gives the protein CASSSGDPNQPQHF. This sequence joins TRBV7-9 and TRBJ1-5; D perhaps matches TRBD1 (5 bases). The CDR3 is made up of 14 amino acids. The germline CDR1 and CDR2 sequences are SEHNR and FQNEAQ (reference sequence). The V gene lost 4 bases and the J gene lost 4 bases, with 11 bases spanning the gap. The full variable domain, with the rest looked up from reference TRBV7-9 and TRBJ1-5, is DTGVSQNPRHKITKRGQNVTFRCDPISEHNRLYWYRQTLGQGPEFLTYFQNEAQLEKSRLLSDRFSAERPKGSFSTLEIQRTEQGDSAMYLCASSSGDPNQPQHFGDGTRLSIL.

This clonotype showed up many times. The J gene is TRBJ1-2, the V gene TRBV7-2; the match to TRBD1 covers 7 bases. The CDR3 is 14 residues long. The germline CDR1 and CDR2 sequences are SGHTA and FQGNSA. The ends lost 1 base at V and 2 bases at J; junction bases unmatched: 1. Here the CDR3 reads CASSLVTGNYGYTF. The CDR3 DNA follows: TGTGCCAGCAGCTTAGTGACAGGGAACTATGGCTACACCTTC.

This clonotype has just a few counts. The V call is TRBV7-3, the J call TRBJ2-2; D unresolved. The V end lost 1 base, the J end lost 4 bases, and 13 bases lay between the germline ends. The CDR3 is 16 residues long. Germline CDR1 SGHTA, CDR2 FQGTGA. CDR3 amino acids: CASSLKSGRITGELFF. Here the CDR3 DNA reads TGTGCCAGCAGCTTAAAATCTGGCAGAATCACCGGGGAGCTGTTTTTT.

This clonotype was detected ten times or more. This chain uses TRBV29-1 with TRBJ2-2, with D hard to call. The CDR3 length is 13 residues. With 6 bases removed from V and 5 bases from J, the gap between germline ends came to 13 bases. CDR1 and CDR2 (germline): SQVTM, ANQGSEA. The CDR3 loop is CSVPTTPTGELFF. CDR3 DNA: TGCAGCGTGCCCACTACACCGACCGGGGAGCTGTTTTTT.

This clonotype was observed many times. The DNA for the CDR3 is TGTGCCAGCAGCTTCGCGACTAGCGGTTACAATGAGCAGTTCTTC. As protein: CASSFATSGYNEQFF. The rearrangement joins TRBV7-6 to TRBJ2-1; 9 bases fit TRBD2. The CDR3 is 15 amino acids. Germline V CDR1 and CDR2: SGHVS, FNYEAQ. With 3 bases clipped from V and 4 bases from J, the junction kept 4 bases outside the gene matches.

This clonotype was detected ten times or more. A junction end diverges from the germline sequence, so it may reflect a read error. The chain uses TRBV29-1 and TRBJ2-1; D possibly matches TRBD1 or TRBD2 (5 bases each). The germline gives CDR1 SQVTM, CDR2 ANQGSEA. The CDR3 extends over 12 amino acids. The CDR3 DNA reads TGCATCGTTGAAGATCTTCCGGGGCCCCAGTTCTTC. Translated, it gives CIVEDLPGPQFF.

This clonotype was detected many times. The J gene is TRBJ2-1, the V gene TRBV5-1; TRBD1 matches 12 bases. The junction had 6 bases not matched to a gene; V was cut back by 0 bases and J by 8 bases. Per the germline V gene, CDR1 is SGHRS and CDR2 is YFSETQ. The CDR3 length is 16 residues. CDR3 residues: CASSLGGTGGADEQFF. The DNA of the CDR3 is TGCGCCAGCAGCTTGGGTGGGACAGGGGGCGCGGATGAGCAGTTCTTC.

This clonotype was seen more than once but under ten times. The chain links TRBV4-1 to TRBJ2-7; 11 bases line up with TRBD2. With 3 bases clipped from V and 2 bases from J, the junction kept 3 bases outside the gene matches. The CDR3 is 15 residues long. The V gene's germline CDR1 is MGHRA and CDR2 YSYEKL. The CDR3 nucleotides read TGCGCCAGCAGCCAGGGACTAGCGGTTACCTACGAGCAGTACTTC. Protein sequence: CASSQGLAVTYEQYF.

This clonotype came up many times. CDR3 loop: CASSDYSNQPQHF. The CDR3 DNA follows: TGTGCCAGCAGTGACTATAGCAATCAGCCCCAGCATTTT. The chain employs TRBV25-1 and TRBJ1-5; the D is unclear. Per the germline V gene, CDR1 is MGHDK and CDR2 is SYGVNS. The CDR3 has 13 residues. The V gene lost 3 bases and the J gene lost 0 bases, with 3 bases spanning the gap.

The V gene is TRBV5-5, the J gene TRBJ2-7, with D tentatively TRBD1 (5 bases). There are 14 residues in the CDR3. Germline V gene data show CDR1 as SGHKS and CDR2 as YYEKEE (reference sequence). The V end lost 9 bases, the J end lost 0 bases, and 16 bases lay between the germline ends. The CDR3 region is CAIGLGLLSYEQYF. The DNA of the CDR3 is TGTGCCATCGGCTTGGGGCTCCTCTCCTACGAGCAGTACTTC.

This clonotype appeared many times. The CDR3 nucleotides read TGTGCCAGCGTCGGGTCGGGGTCTGGAAACACCATATATTTT. This codes for CASVGSGSGNTIYF. The chain employs TRBV28 and TRBJ1-3; D is undetermined. The CDR3 runs 14 residues. Germline values: CDR1 MDHEN, CDR2 SYDVKM. Between the trimmed V and J ends, which lost 8 bases and 1 base, there was a span of 12 bases.

This chain joins TRBV6-1 and TRBJ1-6; unclear D gene. Germline CDR1 and CDR2: MNHNS and SASEGT. CDR3 length: 13 residues. Trimming stripped 4 bases from V and 5 bases from J, with 6 bases between. The CDR3 reads CASSATDNSPLHF. CDR3 in DNA: TGTGCCAGCAGTGCGACTGATAATTCACCCCTCCACTTT.

This clonotype came up many times. The chain joins TRBV10-3 to TRBJ1-5; perhaps TRBD1 as D (5 bases). From germline, CDR1 is ENHRY and CDR2 SYGVKD. V was cut by 0 bases and J by 6 bases, with 9 bases left in between. This CDR3 is built from 14 residues. CDR3: CAISESEGTQPQHF. Written as DNA, the CDR3 is TGTGCCATCAGTGAGTCAGAGGGGACTCAGCCCCAGCATTTT.

This clonotype was seen many times. This sequence joins TRBV10-3 and TRBJ2-7; 11 nucleotides agree with TRBD2. Germline V CDR1 and CDR2: ENHRY, SYGVKD. Trimming at V came to 4 bases and at J to 5 bases, leaving 4 bases not matched to a gene. The CDR3 runs to 14 residues. The CDR3 nucleotides read TGTGCCATCAGTGTTAGCGGGAGGGCAGACGAGCAGTACTTC. Protein sequence: CAISVSGRADEQYF.

This clonotype was picked up a small number of times. The rearrangement uses TRBV6-5 and TRBJ2-5; 8 nucleotides match TRBD1. Germline CDR1 and CDR2: MNHEY and SVGAGI. The CDR3 extends over 15 amino acids. The trim removed 0 bases at V and 7 bases at J, leaving 7 bases unmatched. The CDR3 spells CASSYSDRGRATQYF. CDR3 nucleotides: TGTGCCAGCAGTTACTCAGACAGGGGCAGGGCGACCCAGTACTTC.

The rearrangement uses TRBV11-2 and TRBJ2-2, with D hard to call. Trimming removed 2 bases at V and 0 bases at J, with 10 bases between. CDR1 is SGHAT and CDR2 is FQNNGV in the germline V gene. The CDR3 is 16 residues long. The CDR3 here is CASSLQAPTNTGELFF. The CDR3 region has the DNA TGTGCCAGCAGCTTACAGGCACCTACGAACACCGGGGAGCTGTTTTTT.

This chain links TRBV29-1 with TRBJ2-3; D may match TRBD1 or TRBD2 (6 bases each). The CDR3 runs to 17 residues. The V end was cut by 2 bases, the J end by 2 bases, with 20 bases between. CDR1 is SQVTM and CDR2 is ANQGSEA in the germline V gene. The CDR3 spells CSVESKGGTGNTDTQYF. The CDR3 coding sequence is TGCAGCGTTGAAAGTAAAGGGGGGACGGGAAACACAGATACGCAGTATTTT.

This clonotype was recorded at least ten times. This chain joins TRBV21-1 and TRBJ2-7. TRBV21-1 counts as a pseudogene. This CDR3 region has 14 residues. CDR3 bases: TGTGCCGGATCTAGAGGACAGGGCTACTACGAGCAGTACTTC. Its protein is CAGSRGQGYYEQYF.

In its sample, this clonotype was seen many times. V is TRBV2 and J is TRBJ1-5; D uncertain. This CDR3 is built from 15 residues. In germline, CDR1 is SNHLY, CDR2 FYNNEI. V lost 4 bases, J lost 4 bases, and 14 bases lay in between. CDR3 protein: CASSAEGRKNQPQHF. In DNA form, the CDR3 reads TGTGCCAGCAGTGCGGAGGGCAGGAAGAATCAGCCCCAGCATTTT. The variable domain in full, completed from reference TRBV2 and TRBJ1-5, reads EPEVTQTPSHQVTQMGQEVILRCVPISNHLYFYWYRQILGQKVEFLVSFYNNEISEKSEIFDDQFSVERPDGSNFTLKIRSTKLEDSAMYFCASSAEGRKNQPQHFGDGTRLSIL.

This clonotype has just a few counts. J is TRBJ1-5 and V is TRBV11-2; TRBD1 matches at 7 bases. The ends lost 5 bases at V and 2 bases at J; junction bases unmatched: 12. This CDR3 has 17 residues. The V gene's germline CDR1 is SGHAT and CDR2 FQNNGV. Written as DNA, the CDR3 is TGTGCCAGCAGCCTAACCGCGACAGGGAACGGCAATCAGCCCCAGCATTTT. It is translated as CASSLTATGNGNQPQHF.

This clonotype was counted a few times. The chain recombines TRBV10-3 with TRBJ2-7; no definite D call. The germline V gene encodes CDR1 ENHRY and CDR2 SYGVKD. V lost 0 bases to trimming and J lost 0 bases, with 3 bases between them. The CDR3 covers 13 residues. CDR3 protein: CAISESASYEQYF. CDR3 sequence (DNA): TGTGCCATCAGTGAGTCAGCCTCCTACGAGCAGTACTTC.

In its sample, this clonotype was seen many times. This chain joins TRBV4-2 and TRBJ2-3; D tentatively reads TRBD1 or TRBD2 (5 bases each). The CDR3 is 17 residues long. CDR1 is LGHNA, CDR2 YNFKEQ, per germline. V dropped 0 bases and J dropped 2 bases, with 15 bases sitting between them. Here the CDR3 DNA reads TGTGCCAGCAGCCAAGATGAGGGGCGGGCCTCCACAGATACGCAGTATTTT. As protein: CASSQDEGRASTDTQYF.

In its sample, this clonotype was seen many times. The rearrangement links TRBV7-2 to TRBJ2-7; D unclear. CDR1 and CDR2 (germline): SGHTA, FQGNSA. This CDR3 region has 13 residues. V lost 5 bases to trimming and J lost 0 bases, with 8 bases between them. The CDR3 DNA reads TGTGCCAGCAGCCCTCCAGCCTCCTACGAGCAGTACTTC. Translation gives CASSPPASYEQYF.

The sample holds many counts of this clonotype. The V call is TRBV5-1, the J call TRBJ2-5; D is unclear. Trimming left V 0 bases short and J 0 bases short, with 12 bases between. Looked up from germline, CDR1 is SGHRS and CDR2 is YFSETQ. The CDR3 is made up of 16 amino acids. For the CDR3, the DNA is TGCGCCAGCAGCTTGGTCCCTCCAGGTAACCAAGAGACCCAGTACTTC. The encoded protein is CASSLVPPGNQETQYF.

This clonotype was recorded at least ten times. V usage is TRBV7-2 and J usage is TRBJ2-7, with TRBD1 identical over 7 bases. This CDR3 comprises 16 residues. In germline, CDR1 is SGHTA, CDR2 FQGNSA. The J segment lost 0 bases and the V segment lost 4 bases, leaving 9 bases of the junction unmatched. Here the CDR3 reads CASSSRQGSYSYEQYF. The CDR3 DNA reads as TGTGCCAGCAGCTCGAGACAGGGCTCCTACTCCTACGAGCAGTACTTC.

This clonotype has at least ten counts. A junction boundary mismatches the germline segment, possibly from a read error. The V and J genes are TRBV7-2 and TRBJ1-4; 11 nucleotides agree with TRBD1. The CDR3 is 16 residues long. Germline V gene lookup returns CDR1 SGHTA and CDR2 FQGNSA. CDR3 amino acids: CSSSLPIGTGGRKLFF. The CDR3, as DNA: TGTTCCAGCAGCTTACCCATCGGGACAGGGGGTAGGAAACTGTTTTTT.

There are many counts of this clonotype. The chain recombines TRBV19 with TRBJ2-1; D gene uncertain. V lost 3 bases to trimming and J lost 7 bases, with 7 bases between them. Germline V gene sequence: CDR1 LNHDA, CDR2 SQIVND (reference sequence). The length of the CDR3 is 12 residues. The CDR3 spells CASSMVVNEQFF. The CDR3 DNA sequence: TGTGCCAGTAGTATGGTAGTAAATGAGCAGTTCTTC.